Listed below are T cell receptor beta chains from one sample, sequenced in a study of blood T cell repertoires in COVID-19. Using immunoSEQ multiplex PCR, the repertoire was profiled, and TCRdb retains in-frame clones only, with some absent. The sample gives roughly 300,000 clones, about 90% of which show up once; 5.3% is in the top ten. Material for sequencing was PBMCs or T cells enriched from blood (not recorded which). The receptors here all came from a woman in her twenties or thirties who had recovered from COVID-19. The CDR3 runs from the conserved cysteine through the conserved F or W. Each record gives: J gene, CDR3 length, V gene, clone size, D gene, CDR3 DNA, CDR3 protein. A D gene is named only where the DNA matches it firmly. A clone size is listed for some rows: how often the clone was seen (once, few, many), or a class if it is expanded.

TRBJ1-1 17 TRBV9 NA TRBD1 TGTGCCAGCAGCGTAGTCCCACAGGGGCCTGGGGGAGCTGAAGCTTTCTTT CASSVVPQGPGGAEAFF
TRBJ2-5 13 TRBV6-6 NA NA TGTGCCAGCAGTTACTCGGCGGAGGAGACCCAGTACTTC CASSYSAEETQYF
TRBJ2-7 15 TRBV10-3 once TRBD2 TGTGCCATCAGGTCCGGCGGGAGCGATCGATACGAGCAGTACTTC CAIRSGGSDRYEQYF
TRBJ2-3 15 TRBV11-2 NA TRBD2 TGTGCCAGCAGCCCTCGACTAGCGGGCACAGATACGCAGTATTTT CASSPRLAGTDTQYF
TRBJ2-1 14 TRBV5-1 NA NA TGCGCCAGCAGCTTATATCCCTCCTACAATGAGCAGTTCTTC CASSLYPSYNEQFF
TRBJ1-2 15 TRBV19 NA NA TGTGCCAGTAGTATAGAGTCTCGGGACATGAGTGGCTACACCTTC CASSIESRDMSGYTF
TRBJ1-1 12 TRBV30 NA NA TGTGCCTGGAGCCCTAGGAACACTGAAGCTTTCTTT CAWSPRNTEAFF
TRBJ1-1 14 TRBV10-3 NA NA TGTGCCATCAGTACGACAGGCAAGAACACTGAAGCTTTCTTT CAISTTGKNTEAFF
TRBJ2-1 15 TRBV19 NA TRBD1 TGTGCCAGTAGCCTCGACAGGGGGCTTCACAATGAGCAGTTCTTC CASSLDRGLHNEQFF
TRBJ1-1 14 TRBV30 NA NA TGTGCCTGGACTTCTACAGGACTGAACACTGAAGCTTTCTTT CAWTSTGLNTEAFF
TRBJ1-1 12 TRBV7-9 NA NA TGTGCCAGCAGCTTAACGGTGACTGAAGCTTTCTTT CASSLTVTEAFF
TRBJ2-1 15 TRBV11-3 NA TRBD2 TGTGCCAGCAGCTTTGGACTAGCGGGTGACAATGAGCAGTTCTTC CASSFGLAGDNEQFF
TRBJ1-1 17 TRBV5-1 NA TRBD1 TGCGCCAGCAGCTTGTTCGGGGCAGGGGGCGCTGGGACTGAAGCTTTCTTT CASSLFGAGGAGTEAFF
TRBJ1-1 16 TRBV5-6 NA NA TGTGCCAGCAGCTCCCTAGCCAGAGCCTCGAACACTGAAGCTTTCTTT CASSSLARASNTEAFF
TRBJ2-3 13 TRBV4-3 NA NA TGCGCCAGCAGCCAAGATGAGGCGGATACGCAGTATTTT CASSQDEADTQYF
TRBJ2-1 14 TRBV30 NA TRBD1 TGTGCCTGGAATTCTGGACAGGGGACGGGTGAGCAGTTCTTC CAWNSGQGTGEQFF
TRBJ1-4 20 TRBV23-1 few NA TGCGCCAGGGGGAAGCGTGTGGCGCGGGGAATCAGAGCAACTAATGAAAAACTGTTTTTT CARGKRVARGIRATNEKLFF
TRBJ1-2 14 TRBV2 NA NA TGTGCCAGCCGTACCTTGGAGGGGTTTTATGGCTACACCTTC CASRTLEGFYGYTF
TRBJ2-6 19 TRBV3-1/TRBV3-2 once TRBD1 TGTGCCAGCAGCCACGTAACAGGGGGCTTAGGCTCTGGGGCCAACGTCCTGACTTTC CASSHVTGGLGSGANVLTF
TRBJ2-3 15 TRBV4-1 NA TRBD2 TGCGCCAGCAGCCAGGGTCTAGCGGGGGGGGATACGCAGTATTTT CASSQGLAGGDTQYF
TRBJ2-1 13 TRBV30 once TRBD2 TGTGCCTGGAACCTCGGGGGGTACAATGAGCAGTTCTTC CAWNLGGYNEQFF
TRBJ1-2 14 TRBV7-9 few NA TGTGCCAGCAGCCCGACTGGGAAGGCGGGGGGCTACACCTTC CASSPTGKAGGYTF
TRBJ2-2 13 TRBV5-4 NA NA TGTGCCAGCAGCTTCTGGCACACCGGGGAGCTGTTTTTT CASSFWHTGELFF
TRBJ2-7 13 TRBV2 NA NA TGTGCCACCGACGAGGTTAACAGGGACGAGCAGTACTTC CATDEVNRDEQYF
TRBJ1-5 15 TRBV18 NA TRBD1 TGTGCCAGCTCACCGTGGACAGGGCGTAATCAGCCCCAGCATTTT CASSPWTGRNQPQHF
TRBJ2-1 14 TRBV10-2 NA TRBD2 TGCGCCAGCAGGGGACTAGAGTCCTACAATGAGCAGTTCTTC CASRGLESYNEQFF
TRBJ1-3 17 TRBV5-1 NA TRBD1 TGCGCCAGCAGCTTGGGGACAGGGCCCAGCTCTGGAAACACCATATATTTT CASSLGTGPSSGNTIYF
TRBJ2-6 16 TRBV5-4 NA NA TGTGCCAGCAGCCTGCTCGGTAGCTCTGGGGCCAACGTCCTGACTTTC CASSLLGSSGANVLTF
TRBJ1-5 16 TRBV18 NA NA TGTGCCAGCTCACCACCGAACAGTCGCAACAATCAGCCCCAGCATTTT CASSPPNSRNNQPQHF
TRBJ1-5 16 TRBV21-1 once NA TGTGCCAGCAGCAACACGGGTAAGGGGGGGATCCAGCCCCAGCATTTT CASSNTGKGGIQPQHF
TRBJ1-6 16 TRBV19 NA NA TGTGCCAGTAGTCGGTTGACGCTCGGGACAAAGGTTGGTGGCCACTTT CASSRLTLGTKVGGHF
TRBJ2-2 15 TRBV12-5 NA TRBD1 TGTGCTAGTGGCCGCCGGACAGGGAGCACCGGGGAGCTGTTTTTT CASGRRTGSTGELFF
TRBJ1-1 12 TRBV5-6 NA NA TGTGCCAGCAGCTTCCTAGGGGCTGAAGCTTTCTTT CASSFLGAEAFF
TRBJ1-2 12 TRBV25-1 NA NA TGTGCCAGCAGTGATAGGACAGACGGCTACACCTTC CASSDRTDGYTF
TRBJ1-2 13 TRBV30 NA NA TGTGCCTGGGTCGGGGTTGATAACTATGGCTACACCTTC CAWVGVDNYGYTF
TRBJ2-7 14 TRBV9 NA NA TGTGCCAGCAGCGCCGACTATGCCGGCTACGAGCAGTACTTC CASSADYAGYEQYF
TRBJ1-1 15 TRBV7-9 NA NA TGTGCCAGCAGCTTACCACCAGGGTGGGACACTGAAGCTTTCTTT CASSLPPGWDTEAFF
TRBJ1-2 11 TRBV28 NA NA TGTGCCAGCAGTCTAAATCTCGGCTACACCTTC CASSLNLGYTF
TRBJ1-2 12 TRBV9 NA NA TGTGCCAGCAGCTCACTACCCTATGGCTACACCTTC CASSSLPYGYTF
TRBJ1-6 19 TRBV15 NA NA TGTGCCACCAGCAGAGATCATTGGATGGAAGCGTCACGGAATTCACCCCTCCACTTT CATSRDHWMEASRNSPLHF
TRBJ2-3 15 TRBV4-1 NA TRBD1 TGCGCCAGCAGCCAGGGCGACAGGGAAGCAGATACGCAGTATTTT CASSQGDREADTQYF
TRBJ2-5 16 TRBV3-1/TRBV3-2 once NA TGTGCCAGCAGCCAAGGGTTCGCCAGGGACCAAGAGACCCAGTACTTC CASSQGFARDQETQYF
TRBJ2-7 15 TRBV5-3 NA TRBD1 TGTGCCAGAAGCCCGGACAGGGTGGTCCCCTACGAGCAGTACTTC CARSPDRVVPYEQYF